Shown below are 13 T cell receptor beta chains from a single sample sequenced in a study of CD8 T cells in ankylosing spondylitis. General study points: Apparently characteristic of ankylosing spondylitis blood was a TCR beta motif (eight highly homologous variants).

Their recognized antigens are unknown. TCRdb processed the 5' RACE reads anew with MiXCR; each CDR3 protein has one entry. The sample consists of more than 650,000 distinct CDR3 sequences, around 11% of them appearing once. The sequenced material came from blood, either unsorted or a sorted T cell fraction (not recorded which). The receptor set was obtained from a male donor with ankylosing spondylitis.

Of note for this clonotype: One junction end does not reproduce the germline sequence, and a read error may be involved. This sequence joins TRBV18 and TRBJ1-4; 7 nucleotides agree with TRBD1. Germline V gives CDR1 KGHSH, CDR2 LQKENI. This CDR3 has 14 amino acids. CDR3 protein: CAGSPGQENEKLFF. The CDR3 DNA reads as TGTGCCGGCTCACCCGGACAGGAGAATGAAAAACTGTTTTTT.

This clonotype has a handful of counts. The chain uses TRBV5-1 and TRBJ1-1, with D possibly TRBD1 on 5 matching bases. Germline V gene data show CDR1 as SGHRS and CDR2 as YFSETQ. Trimming removed 2 bases from V and 3 bases from J, with 11 bases in between. The CDR3 totals 14 residues. The CDR3 loop is CASSLTGDDTEAFF. DNA for the CDR3: TGCGCCAGCAGCTTAACCGGGGACGACACTGAAGCTTTCTTT.

This clonotype has just a few counts. The chain recombines TRBV20-1 with TRBJ2-7; D perhaps matches TRBD1 (6 bases). There are 11 residues in the CDR3. Germline V lookup: CDR1 DFQATT, CDR2 SNEGSKA (reference sequence). Trimming removed 6 bases at V and 6 bases at J, with 12 bases between. In nucleotides, the CDR3 is TGCAGTGCACAGGGAAACCGCGAGCAGTACTTC. It specifies CSAQGNREQYF.

This chain joins TRBV5-1 and TRBJ2-1; 9 positions agree with TRBD1. This CDR3 has 15 residues. Germline V lookup: CDR1 SGHRS, CDR2 YFSETQ. The J segment lost 7 bases and the V segment lost 5 bases, leaving 10 bases of the junction unmatched. The CDR3 sequence is CASSPTGGEINEQFF. The CDR3 DNA follows: TGCGCCAGCAGTCCTACAGGGGGCGAAATTAATGAGCAGTTCTTC. The variable domain in full, completed from reference TRBV5-1 and TRBJ2-1, reads KAGVTQTPRYLIKTRGQQVTLSCSPISGHRSVSWYQQTPGQGLQFLFEYFSETQRNKGNFPGRFSGRQFSNSRSEMNVSTLELGDSALYLCASSPTGGEINEQFFGPGTRLTVL.

This clonotype turned up a few times. The rearrangement joins TRBV20-1 to TRBJ2-3; D remains unclear. The CDR3 is 12 amino acids. V was trimmed by 3 bases and J by 2 bases, leaving 6 bases between them. Germline V gives CDR1 DFQATT, CDR2 SNEGSKA (reference sequence). The chain's CDR3 is CSASTLTDTQYF. As DNA, the CDR3 is TGCAGTGCTAGTACACTCACAGATACGCAGTATTTT.

This clonotype was seen a few times. This sequence joins TRBV29-1 and TRBJ1-5; no clear D. The V gene's germline CDR1 is SQVTM and CDR2 ANQGSEA. V lost 3 bases to trimming and J lost 7 bases, with 13 bases between them. The CDR3 contains 13 residues. CDR3 DNA sequence: TGCAGCGTTGATCCCGGGGTAGGGCAGCCCCAGCATTTT. Its translation is CSVDPGVGQPQHF.

J is TRBJ2-7 and V is TRBV7-2; TRBD1 or TRBD2 may be the D gene (6 bases each). Trimming removed 0 bases from V and 2 bases from J, with 14 bases in between. Germline lookup yields CDR1 SGHTA and CDR2 FQGNSA. This CDR3 has 16 amino acids. The CDR3 here is CASSLAGGKRAYEQYF. As DNA, the CDR3 is TGTGCCAGCAGCTTAGCAGGGGGAAAGCGGGCCTACGAGCAGTACTTC. Variable domain in full (rest from reference TRBV7-2 and TRBJ2-7): GAGVSQSPSNKVTEKGKDVELRCDPISGHTALYWYRQSLGQGLEFLIYFQGNSAPDKSGLPSDRFSAERTGGSVSTLTIQRTQQEDSAVYLCASSLAGGKRAYEQYFGPGTRLTVT.

The chain employs TRBV5-6 and TRBJ2-3, with a possible D match to TRBD1 (6 bases). The CDR3 covers 16 residues. Germline V gene sequence: CDR1 SGHDT, CDR2 YYEEEE. Trimming took 4 bases from V and 3 from J, leaving 18 bases between them. The CDR3 nucleotides read TGTGCCAGCAGCGACACCAGGGGACGAGGAACAGATACGCAGTATTTT. Its translation is CASSDTRGRGTDTQYF. The full variable domain, its missing parts supplied by reference TRBV5-6 and TRBJ2-3, is DAGVTQSPTHLIKTRGQQVTLRCSPKSGHDTVSWYQQALGQGPQFIFQYYEEEERQRGNFPDRFSGHQFPNYSSELNVNALLLGDSALYLCASSDTRGRGTDTQYFGPGTRLTVL.

This clonotype was observed a few times. The chain joins TRBV20-1 to TRBJ2-5; 8 bases agree with TRBD2. V dropped 3 bases and J dropped 5; count of bases not matched to a gene: 5. The CDR3 spans 13 residues. The V gene's germline CDR1 is DFQATT and CDR2 SNEGSKA (reference sequence). CDR3 nucleotide sequence: TGCAGTGCTAGTTGGGCTAGCGGGGAGACCCAGTACTTC. Encoded protein: CSASWASGETQYF.

There are a few counts of this clonotype. V gene TRBV6-1 combines with J gene TRBJ1-2, with D possibly being TRBD1 (6 bases). V lost 6 bases, J lost 7 bases, and 18 bases lay in between. This CDR3 has 14 residues. Germline CDR1 and CDR2: MNHNS and SASEGT. The CDR3 is CASRPLWTVAGYTF. In nucleotides, the CDR3 is TGTGCCAGCAGGCCGCTCTGGACAGTAGCTGGCTACACCTTC.

This clonotype showed up just a few times. The genes are TRBV5-1 and TRBJ2-7, with D perhaps matching TRBD1 (6 bases). Germline lookup yields CDR1 SGHRS and CDR2 YFSETQ. This CDR3 comprises 13 residues. V lost 1 base and J lost 10, with 15 bases in between. CDR3 amino acids: CASSLMPGQGQYF. The CDR3 DNA is TGCGCCAGCAGCTTGATGCCGGGACAAGGTCAGTACTTC.

This clonotype came up a few times. Relative to the germline gene, one junction end is altered; a read error may explain this. V and J are TRBV7-9 and TRBJ1-2; D unresolved. This CDR3 spans 12 amino acids. Per the germline V gene, CDR1 is SEHNR and CDR2 is FQNEAQ (reference sequence). For the CDR3, the DNA is TGTGCCAGCAGCTTAGCGGTCTATGACTACACCTTC. Its translation is CASSLAVYDYTF.

There are many counts of this clonotype. The chain couples TRBV7-2 to TRBJ2-7; no definite D call. Germline CDR1 reads SGHTA; CDR2 reads FQGNSA. V was pared by 3 bases and J by 6 bases, with 9 bases between. The CDR3 spans 12 residues. CDR3 coding DNA: TGTGCCAGCAGCTTTGGAGCTACCGAGCAGTACTTC. Its protein is CASSFGATEQYF.